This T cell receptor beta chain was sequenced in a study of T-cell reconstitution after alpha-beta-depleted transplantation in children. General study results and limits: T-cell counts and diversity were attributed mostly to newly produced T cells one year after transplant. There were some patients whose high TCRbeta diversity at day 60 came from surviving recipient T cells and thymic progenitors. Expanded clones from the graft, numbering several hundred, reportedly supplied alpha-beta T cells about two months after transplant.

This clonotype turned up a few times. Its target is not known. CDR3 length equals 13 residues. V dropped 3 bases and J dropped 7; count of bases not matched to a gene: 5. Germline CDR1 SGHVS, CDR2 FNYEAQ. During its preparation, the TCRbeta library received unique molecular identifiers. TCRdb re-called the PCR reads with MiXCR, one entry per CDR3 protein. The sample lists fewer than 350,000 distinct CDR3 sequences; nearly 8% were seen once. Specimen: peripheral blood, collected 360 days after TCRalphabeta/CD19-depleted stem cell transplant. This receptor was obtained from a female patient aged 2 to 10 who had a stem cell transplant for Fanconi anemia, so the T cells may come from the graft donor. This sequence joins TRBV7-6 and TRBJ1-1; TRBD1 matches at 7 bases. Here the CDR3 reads CASSFGQELEAFF. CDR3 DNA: TGTGCCAGCAGCTTCGGACAGGAGCTTGAAGCTTTCTTT.